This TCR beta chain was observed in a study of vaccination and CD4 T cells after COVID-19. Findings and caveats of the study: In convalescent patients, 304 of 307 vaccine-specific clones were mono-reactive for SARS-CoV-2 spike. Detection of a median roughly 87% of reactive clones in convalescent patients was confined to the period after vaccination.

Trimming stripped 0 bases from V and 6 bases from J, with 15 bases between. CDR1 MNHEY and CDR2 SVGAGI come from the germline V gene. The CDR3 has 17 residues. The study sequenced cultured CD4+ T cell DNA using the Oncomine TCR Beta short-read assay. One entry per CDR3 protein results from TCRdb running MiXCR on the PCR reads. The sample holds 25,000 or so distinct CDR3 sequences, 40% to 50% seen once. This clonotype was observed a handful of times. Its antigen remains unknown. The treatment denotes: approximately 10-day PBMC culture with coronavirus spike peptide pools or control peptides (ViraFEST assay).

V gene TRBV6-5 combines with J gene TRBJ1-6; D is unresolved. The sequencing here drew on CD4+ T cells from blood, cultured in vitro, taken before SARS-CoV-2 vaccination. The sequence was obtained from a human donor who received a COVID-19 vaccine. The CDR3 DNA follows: TGTGCCAGCAGTTACTCGCAAGTTGGCAGTCCTAATTCACCCCTCCACTTT. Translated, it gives CASSYSQVGSPNSPLHF.